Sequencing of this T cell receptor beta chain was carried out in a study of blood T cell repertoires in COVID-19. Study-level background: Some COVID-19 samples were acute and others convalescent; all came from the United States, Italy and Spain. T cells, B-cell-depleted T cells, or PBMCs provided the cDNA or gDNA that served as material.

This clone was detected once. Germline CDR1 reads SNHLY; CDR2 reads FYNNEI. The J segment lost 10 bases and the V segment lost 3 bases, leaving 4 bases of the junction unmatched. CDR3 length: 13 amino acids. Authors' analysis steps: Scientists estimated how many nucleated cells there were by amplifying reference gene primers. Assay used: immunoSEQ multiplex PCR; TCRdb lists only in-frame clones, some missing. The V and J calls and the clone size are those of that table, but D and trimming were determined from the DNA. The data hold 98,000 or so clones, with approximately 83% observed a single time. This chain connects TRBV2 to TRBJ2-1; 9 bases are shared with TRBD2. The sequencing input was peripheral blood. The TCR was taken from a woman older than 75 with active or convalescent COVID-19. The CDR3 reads CASSEGREGEQFF. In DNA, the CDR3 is TGTGCCAGCAGTGAGGGGCGGGAGGGAGAGCAGTTCTTC.